These 27 T cell receptor beta chains share one sample of origin, sequenced in a study of cytomegalovirus exposure and HLA in healthy donors. The PCR made use of 60 Vbeta and 13 Jbeta primers. Some clones are missing from TCRdb's copy, which holds only in-frame ones; the method was immunoSEQ multiplex PCR. The sample includes 160,000 or so clones, approximately 80% seen only once; the top ten take 4% to 5%. Sequenced input: PBMCs. Source of these receptors: a young woman in good health and CMV-seropositive.

The V and J genes are TRBV6-1 and TRBJ1-5; D unresolved. CDR3 length: 13 amino acids. V was clipped by 4 bases and J by 7 bases, with 11 bases between them. From germline, CDR1 is MNHNS and CDR2 SASEGT. The CDR3 here is CASSASPGQPQHF. The CDR3 DNA is TGTGCCAGCAGTGCCTCCCCGGGGCAGCCCCAGCATTTT.

V usage is TRBV29-1 and J usage is TRBJ1-6, with unresolved D. CDR1 and CDR2 from the germline V gene are SQVTM and ANQGSEA. V lost 5 bases and J lost 5, with 10 bases in between. The CDR3 contains 13 residues. The DNA for the CDR3 is TGCAGCGTTCGACGGGAACATAATTCACCCCTCCACTTT. This encodes CSVRREHNSPLHF.

The V and J genes are TRBV5-6 and TRBJ2-3; a weak D match, TRBD2 (5 bases). Germline assignment: CDR1 SGHDT and CDR2 YYEEEE. V was pared by 1 base and J by 4 bases, with 10 bases between. The CDR3 has 14 residues. The CDR3 region is CASSLQASPDTQYF. The CDR3 region has the DNA TGTGCCAGCAGCTTGCAGGCTAGCCCAGATACGCAGTATTTT.

This clone was counted between two and nine times. The DNA for the CDR3 is TGCAGCGCATGGGTCGGGGAGACCCAGTACTTC. Translation: CSAWVGETQYF. V is TRBV29-1 and J is TRBJ2-5; D unclear. V was clipped by 7 bases and J by 5 bases, with 11 bases between them. The CDR3 covers 11 residues. Germline-derived CDR1 and CDR2 are SQVTM and ANQGSEA.

The chain recombines TRBV7-2 with TRBJ2-7, with 11 nucleotides matching TRBD2. The CDR3 loop spans 16 amino acids. Per the germline V gene, CDR1 is SGHTA and CDR2 is FQGNSA. V shed 3 bases, J shed 2 bases, and the junction held 6 bases outside the gene matches. The CDR3 DNA sequence: TGTGCCAGCAGCTTCCATCTAGCGGGGGGCACCTACGAGCAGTACTTC. It codes for CASSFHLAGGTYEQYF.

The V call is TRBV4-1, the J call TRBJ1-3, with D tentatively TRBD1 (5 bases). Trimming removed 6 bases at V and 2 bases at J, with 20 bases between. CDR1 MGHRA and CDR2 YSYEKL come from the germline V gene. There are 17 residues in the CDR3. The CDR3 protein is CASSTGRVLETGNTIYF. In DNA, the CDR3 is TGCGCCAGCAGTACTGGCAGGGTATTGGAAACTGGAAACACCATATATTTT.

V and J are TRBV19 and TRBJ1-1; 8 bases are a match to TRBD1. The CDR3 extends over 17 amino acids. After removal of 6 bases from V and 0 bases from J, the junction contained 12 bases not matched to a gene. The germline gives CDR1 LNHDA, CDR2 SQIVND (reference sequence). In DNA, the CDR3 is TGTGCCAGTAGCCTACCACTCCGGACAGGGATGAACACTGAAGCTTTCTTT. It yields the protein CASSLPLRTGMNTEAFF.

The rearrangement uses TRBV5-5 and TRBJ1-1, with 9 bases aligning to TRBD1. The CDR3 runs 15 residues. Germline CDR1 is SGHKS and CDR2 is YYEKEE (reference sequence). V was clipped by 4 bases and J by 1 base; unmatched bases: 5. CDR3 protein: CASSMGQGRNTEAFF. The CDR3 DNA follows: TGTGCCAGCAGCATGGGACAGGGAAGGAACACTGAAGCTTTCTTT.

This rearrangement joins TRBV19 to TRBJ1-4; D is uncertain. The germline gives CDR1 LNHDA, CDR2 SQIVND (reference sequence). Deletions cut 3 bases from V and 0 bases from J, with 8 bases between. This CDR3 has 15 amino acids. In DNA, the CDR3 is TGTGCCAGTAGTATCTCGTCAGCAACTAATGAAAAACTGTTTTTT. Translating it yields CASSISSATNEKLFF.

The rearrangement joins TRBV11-3 to TRBJ2-5; TRBD1 agrees at 7 bases. From germline, CDR1 is SGHNT and CDR2 YENEEA. V was clipped by 4 bases and J by 5 bases; unmatched bases: 4. There are 13 residues in the CDR3. CDR3 residues: CASSSLRGETQYF. DNA for the CDR3: TGTGCCAGCAGCTCGCTCAGGGGGGAGACCCAGTACTTC.

The chain carries TRBV7-6 and TRBJ2-1; 11 nucleotides match TRBD2. V shed 5 bases and J 6 bases; nucleotides not matched to a gene: 6. The CDR3 covers 15 residues. From germline, CDR1 is SGHVS and CDR2 FNYEAQ. The CDR3 sequence is CASSPLAGETNEQFF. The CDR3 DNA reads TGTGCCAGCAGCCCACTAGCGGGGGAGACCAATGAGCAGTTCTTC.

The chain employs TRBV4-1 and TRBJ2-7, with D perhaps TRBD1 (5 bases). Germline loops: CDR1 MGHRA, CDR2 YSYEKL. This CDR3 has 14 residues. V was pared by 5 bases and J by 1 base, with 12 bases between. The CDR3 is CASSNPRASYEQYF. The DNA of the CDR3 is TGCGCCAGCAGCAATCCCAGGGCGTCCTACGAGCAGTACTTC.

The chain employs TRBV2 and TRBJ2-3; possible D gene TRBD1, 5 bases. There are 16 residues in the CDR3. Germline CDR1 is SNHLY and CDR2 is FYNNEI. V lost 7 bases and J lost 6, with 23 bases in between. The CDR3 coding sequence is TGTGCCAGCAATCCCTTCGGCAGCCAGGGTGGGGATACGCAGTATTTT. It codes for CASNPFGSQGGDTQYF.

The chain is built from TRBV4-2 and TRBJ1-1, with D possibly matching TRBD1 (5 bases). Germline V CDR1 and CDR2: LGHNA, YNFKEQ. The CDR3 has 15 amino acids. Trimming shortened V by 0 bases and J by 8 bases, and 16 bases separated the two germline ends. For the CDR3, the DNA is TGTGCCAGCAGCCAAGATCTCGGAGGGACCGGGGAAGCTTTCTTT. It codes for CASSQDLGGTGEAFF.

V usage is TRBV11-1 and J usage is TRBJ2-3, with D perhaps TRBD2 (5 bases). V was shortened by 0 bases and J by 0 bases, with 13 bases between the two germline ends. The CDR3 loop spans 17 amino acids. Germline V gene sequence: CDR1 SGHAT, CDR2 FQDESV (reference sequence). CDR3 in amino acids: CASSLARSGTSTDTQYF. Written as DNA, the CDR3 is TGTGCCAGCAGCTTAGCCCGAAGCGGAACTAGCACAGATACGCAGTATTTT.

CDR3 DNA sequence: TGTGCCAGCAGCGCTGAAAAGGGGTGGAACAATGAGCAGTTCTTC. It translates to CASSAEKGWNNEQFF. The chain couples TRBV11-3 to TRBJ2-1; TRBD1 is a possible D gene (5 bases). The CDR3 loop spans 15 amino acids. V was shortened by 5 bases and J by 5 bases, with 16 bases between the two germline ends. Germline V gene lookup returns CDR1 SGHNT and CDR2 YENEEA.

This chain uses TRBV7-2 with TRBJ2-7, with 12 positions matching TRBD2. CDR3 length: 17 residues. Germline values: CDR1 SGHTA, CDR2 FQGNSA. Trimming cost V 8 bases and J 0 bases; bases outside gene matches: 11. Written as DNA, the CDR3 is TGTGCCAGCGTTGCTAGCGGGGGGGCCTGGAGCTCCTACGAGCAGTACTTC. Its protein is CASVASGGAWSSYEQYF. Variable domain in full (rest from reference TRBV7-2 and TRBJ2-7): GAGVSQSPSNKVTEKGKDVELRCDPISGHTALYWYRQSLGQGLEFLIYFQGNSAPDKSGLPSDRFSAERTGGSVSTLTIQRTQQEDSAVYLCASVASGGAWSSYEQYFGPGTRLTVT.

The J gene is TRBJ1-1, the V gene TRBV20-1, with 7 bases identical to TRBD1. Germline loops: CDR1 DFQATT, CDR2 SNEGSKA (reference sequence). The V segment lost 5 bases and the J segment 7 bases; nucleotides outside the gene matches: 4. The CDR3 covers 11 residues. CDR3 protein: CSAATGVEAFF. CDR3 DNA: TGCAGTGCTGCCACAGGGGTTGAAGCTTTCTTT.

The V call is TRBV7-2, the J call TRBJ1-1; 7 bases match TRBD1. CDR3 length: 14 amino acids. V trimming: 6 bases; J trimming: 4 bases; junction bases outside the gene matches: 8. In germline, CDR1 is SGHTA, CDR2 FQGNSA. CDR3 nucleotides: TGTGCCAGCAGACTAGGGGGCCAGGGCACTGAAGCTTTCTTT. Amino acids: CASRLGGQGTEAFF.

The chain combines TRBV7-6 with TRBJ2-7; D uncertain. V was pared by 4 bases and J by 6 bases, with 10 bases between. Germline CDR1 reads SGHVS; CDR2 reads FNYEAQ. The CDR3 sequence is 12 residues long. The CDR3 nucleotides read TGTGCCAGCAGCTATCGAACCGGCGAGCAGTACTTC. Residues: CASSYRTGEQYF.

The V gene is TRBV6-1, the J gene TRBJ2-7; a possible D gene is TRBD1 (5 bases). The V gene lost 1 base and the J gene lost 6 bases, with 13 bases spanning the gap. The CDR3 consists of 14 residues. Germline loops: CDR1 MNHNS, CDR2 SASEGT. CDR3 residues: CASSEVWPQGEQYF. CDR3 coding DNA: TGTGCCAGCAGTGAAGTATGGCCGCAGGGCGAGCAGTACTTC.

This clone was recorded a few times. The chain employs TRBV11-2 and TRBJ2-2, with D tentatively TRBD1 (6 bases). Trimming removed 6 bases from V and 4 bases from J, with 27 bases in between. The CDR3 length is 19 residues. The germline gives CDR1 SGHAT, CDR2 FQNNGV. CDR3 region: CASRSGQIFHQSGTGELFF. The CDR3 nucleotides read TGTGCCAGCAGATCCGGACAGATATTTCATCAATCGGGCACCGGGGAGCTGTTTTTT.

V and J are TRBV29-1 and TRBJ2-1, with TRBD2 matching 8 bases. Germline trimming cut 4 bases from V and 9 bases from J; bases unmatched to any gene: 14. CDR1 and CDR2 from the germline V gene are SQVTM and ANQGSEA. This CDR3 has 15 residues. The CDR3 bases are TGCAGCGTTGTACAGAGGGCGGGGGGAGGAATTGAGCAGTTCTTC. Translation gives CSVVQRAGGGIEQFF.

The rearrangement joins TRBV15 to TRBJ1-5; weak D call: TRBD1 (5 bases). With 8 bases removed from V and 7 bases from J, the gap between germline ends came to 15 bases. The CDR3 consists of 13 residues. Looked up from germline, CDR1 is LNHNV and CDR2 is YYDKDF (reference sequence). The DNA of the CDR3 is TGTGCCACCTCGACAGCGAATGGGCAGCCCCAGCATTTT. The encoded protein is CATSTANGQPQHF.

V gene TRBV19 combines with J gene TRBJ1-5; TRBD1 is a possible D gene (6 bases). The V end was cut by 4 bases, the J end by 0 bases, with 25 bases between. The CDR3 contains 20 residues. CDR1 and CDR2 from the germline V gene are LNHDA and SQIVND (reference sequence). The chain's CDR3 is CASSSPGHSRGTVSNQPQHF. For the CDR3, the DNA is TGTGCCAGTAGTAGTCCGGGACACTCTAGGGGTACGGTTAGCAATCAGCCCCAGCATTTT.

The chain employs TRBV4-1 and TRBJ2-3, with TRBD2 matching over 9 bases. J lost 0 bases, V lost 0 bases, and 10 bases had no gene match. Germline V gene sequence: CDR1 MGHRA, CDR2 YSYEKL. CDR3 length: 19 amino acids. The CDR3: CASSQDGSGGPASTDTQYF. CDR3 sequence (DNA): TGCGCCAGCAGCCAAGATGGGAGCGGGGGGCCGGCAAGCACAGATACGCAGTATTTT.

This clone is a singleton in its sample. The chain links TRBV19 to TRBJ1-6, with a weak D call TRBD1 (6 bases). This CDR3 has 15 residues. The V end was cut by 5 bases, the J end by 8 bases, with 16 bases between. Germline V gene data show CDR1 as LNHDA and CDR2 as SQIVND (reference sequence). In nucleotides, the CDR3 is TGTGCCAGTAGTGGGACACTCCGATATGATTCACCCCTCCACTTT. This translates into CASSGTLRYDSPLHF. The full variable domain, with the rest looked up from reference TRBV19 and TRBJ1-6, is DGGITQSPKYLFRKEGQNVTLSCEQNLNHDAMYWYRQDPGQGLRLIYYSQIVNDFQKGDIAEGYSVSREKKESFPLTVTSAQKNPTAFYLCASSGTLRYDSPLHFGNGTRLTVT.